This TCR beta chain stems from a study of cytomegalovirus exposure and HLA in healthy donors. The study's findings and limits: Testing in vitro showed a few CMV-associated chains specific for CMV antigens. Analyzed later, most CMV-associated TCR beta chains appeared HLA-restricted. When analyzed later, a missense DCLRE1C variant was found to be linked to TCR beta V- and J-gene trimming.

The germline CDR1 and CDR2 sequences are LNHDA and SQIVND (reference sequence). The CDR3 sequence is 17 residues long. The trim removed 3 bases at V and 5 bases at J, leaving 8 bases unmatched. The PCR used 60 Vbeta and 13 Jbeta primers. The data were produced by immunoSEQ multiplex PCR, yet TCRdb's version contains in-frame clones alone and is incomplete. This table has over 120,000 clones, approximately 80% appearing once. Each donor was nominally healthy when sampled (though unrecorded immune exposures were likely). Turning to this clone: What it binds is unknown.

This rearrangement joins TRBV19 to TRBJ2-5; 14 bases agree with TRBD2. The sequence came from a man aged 50 to 60 in good health and CMV-seronegative. Sequences were obtained from PBMCs. CDR3 sequence (DNA): TGTGCCAGTAGTATGCCCCGACTAGCGGGAGGGCGGGAGACCCAGTACTTC. This translates into CASSMPRLAGGRETQYF. Drawing the rest from reference TRBV19 and TRBJ2-5, the complete variable domain is DGGITQSPKYLFRKEGQNVTLSCEQNLNHDAMYWYRQDPGQGLRLIYYSQIVNDFQKGDIAEGYSVSREKKESFPLTVTSAQKNPTAFYLCASSMPRLAGGRETQYFGPGTRLLVL.